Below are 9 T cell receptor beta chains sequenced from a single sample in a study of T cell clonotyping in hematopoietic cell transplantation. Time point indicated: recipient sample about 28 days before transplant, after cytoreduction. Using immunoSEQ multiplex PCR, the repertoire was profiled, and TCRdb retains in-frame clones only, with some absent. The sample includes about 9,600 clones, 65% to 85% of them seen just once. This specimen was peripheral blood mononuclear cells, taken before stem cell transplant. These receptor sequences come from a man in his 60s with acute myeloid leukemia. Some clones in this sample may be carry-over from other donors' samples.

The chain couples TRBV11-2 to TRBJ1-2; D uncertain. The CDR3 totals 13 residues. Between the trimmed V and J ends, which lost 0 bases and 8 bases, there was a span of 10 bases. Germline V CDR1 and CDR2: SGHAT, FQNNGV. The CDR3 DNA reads TGTGCCAGCAGCTTAGATCGCGTGGTAGGCTACACCTTC. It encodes CASSLDRVVGYTF.

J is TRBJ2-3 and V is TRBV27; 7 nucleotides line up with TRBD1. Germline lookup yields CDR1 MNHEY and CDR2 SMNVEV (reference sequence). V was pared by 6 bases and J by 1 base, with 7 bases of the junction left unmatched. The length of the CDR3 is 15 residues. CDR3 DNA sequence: TGTGCCAGCAGACTAGGGGGCGCGGGCACAGATACGCAGTATTTT. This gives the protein CASRLGGAGTDTQYF.

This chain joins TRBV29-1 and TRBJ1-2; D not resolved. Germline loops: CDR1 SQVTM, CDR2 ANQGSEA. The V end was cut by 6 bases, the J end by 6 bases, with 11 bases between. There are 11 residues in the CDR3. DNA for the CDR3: TGCAGCGTGAATACCGTAGATGGCTACACCTTC. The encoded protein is CSVNTVDGYTF.

The CDR3 nucleotides read TGCGCCAGCAGCTCCCTAGCGGGGGGAACAGATACGCAGTATTTT. Translating gives CASSSLAGGTDTQYF. The chain carries TRBV5-1 and TRBJ2-3; 11 bases align to TRBD2. Germline CDR1 reads SGHRS; CDR2 reads YFSETQ. This CDR3 region has 15 residues. V gave up 3 bases and J gave up 3 bases; unmatched junction bases: 3.

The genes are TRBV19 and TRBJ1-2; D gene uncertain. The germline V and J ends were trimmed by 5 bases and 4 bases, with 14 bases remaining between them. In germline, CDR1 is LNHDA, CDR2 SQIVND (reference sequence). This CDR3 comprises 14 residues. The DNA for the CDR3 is TGTGCCAGTAGTGGGCATAGGGCTGGCTATGGCTACACCTTC. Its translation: CASSGHRAGYGYTF.

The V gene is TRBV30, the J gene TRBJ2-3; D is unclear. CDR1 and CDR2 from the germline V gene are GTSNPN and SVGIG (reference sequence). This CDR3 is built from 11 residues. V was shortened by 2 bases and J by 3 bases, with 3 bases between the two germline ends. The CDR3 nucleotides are TGTGCCTGGAGTTATACAGATACGCAGTATTTT. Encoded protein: CAWSYTDTQYF.

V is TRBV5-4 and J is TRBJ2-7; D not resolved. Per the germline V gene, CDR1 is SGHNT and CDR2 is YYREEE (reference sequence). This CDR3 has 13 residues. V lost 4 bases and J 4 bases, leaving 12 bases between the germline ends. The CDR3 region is CASSITRDYEQYF. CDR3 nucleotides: TGTGCCAGCAGCATTACCCGTGATTACGAGCAGTACTTC. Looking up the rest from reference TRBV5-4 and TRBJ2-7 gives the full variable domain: ETGVTQSPTHLIKTRGQQVTLRCSSQSGHNTVSWYQQALGQGPQFIFQYYREEENGRGNFPPRFSGLQFPNYSSELNVNALELDDSALYLCASSITRDYEQYFGPGTRLTVT.

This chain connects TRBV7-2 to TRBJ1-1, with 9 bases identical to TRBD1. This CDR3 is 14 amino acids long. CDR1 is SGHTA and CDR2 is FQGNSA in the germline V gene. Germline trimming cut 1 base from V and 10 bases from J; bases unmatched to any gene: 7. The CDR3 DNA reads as TGTGCCAGCAGCTTAGTCGGACAGGGGAGGATAGCTTTCTTT. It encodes CASSLVGQGRIAFF. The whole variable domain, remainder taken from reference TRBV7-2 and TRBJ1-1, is GAGVSQSPSNKVTEKGKDVELRCDPISGHTALYWYRQSLGQGLEFLIYFQGNSAPDKSGLPSDRFSAERTGGSVSTLTIQRTQQEDSAVYLCASSLVGQGRIAFFGQGTRLTVV.

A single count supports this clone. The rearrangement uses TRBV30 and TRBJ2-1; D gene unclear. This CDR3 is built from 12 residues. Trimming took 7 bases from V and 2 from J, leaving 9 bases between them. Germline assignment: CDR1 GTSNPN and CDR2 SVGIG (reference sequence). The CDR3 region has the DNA TGTGCCTCATCTCGTGCCTACAATGAGCAGTTCTTC. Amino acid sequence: CASSRAYNEQFF.